What follows are 27 T cell receptor beta chains derived from one specimen sequenced in a study of glioma-infiltrating T cells after dendritic cell vaccination listed by TCRdb under 2016. Receptors were amplified or captured by the immunoSEQ multiplex PCR assay. TCRdb retrieved this table from immuneACCESS and kept in-frame rearrangements only. Not all clones are present; in checked studies, unresolved V genes account for under half, and no reason is known for the remainder. The sample yields 80,000 to 95,000 clones; approximately 87% were counted once. Of the sample, 2.5% to 3% is held by the ten largest clones. The specimen was blood, collected before dendritic cell vaccination. These receptors came from a human donor with glioblastoma.

The gene calls are TRBV7-3 and TRBJ2-3, with 10 bases lining up with TRBD2. The CDR3 runs to 15 residues. Unmatched junction bases numbered 7, after V lost 3 bases and J lost 7 bases. The germline V gene has CDR1 SGHTA and CDR2 FQGTGA. CDR3 sequence: CASSLGVAGGNTQYF. For the CDR3, the DNA is TGTGCCAGCAGCTTGGGGGTAGCGGGAGGAAATACGCAGTATTTT.

The chain carries TRBV5-8 and TRBJ1-5; perhaps TRBD1 as D (5 bases). The CDR3 is made up of 13 amino acids. With 4 bases removed from V and 5 bases from J, the gap between germline ends came to 10 bases. CDR1 and CDR2 from the germline V gene are SGHTS and YDEGEE. The CDR3 DNA reads as TGTGCCAGCAGCGGGGGGGAGCATCAGCCCCAGCATTTT. This sequence encodes CASSGGEHQPQHF.

This clone has just one count. V gene TRBV2 combines with J gene TRBJ2-1; the D gene is possibly TRBD2 (5 bases). Looked up from germline, CDR1 is SNHLY and CDR2 is FYNNEI. V was cut by 8 bases and J by 6 bases, with 23 bases left in between. The CDR3 runs to 16 residues. The CDR3 bases are TGTGCCAGCTGTCGTGATGTGGCGGACTCTTTCAATGAGCAGTTCTTC. This encodes CASCRDVADSFNEQFF.

The chain joins TRBV19 to TRBJ1-2; the match to TRBD1 covers 7 bases. Unmatched junction bases numbered 9, after V lost 6 bases and J lost 5 bases. Germline lookup yields CDR1 LNHDA and CDR2 SQIVND (reference sequence). The CDR3 covers 14 residues. CDR3 protein: CASRPGGRLYGYTF. The CDR3 DNA reads as TGTGCCAGTAGACCAGGGGGACGCTTATATGGCTACACCTTC. Complete variable domain (other parts from reference TRBV19 and TRBJ1-2): DGGITQSPKYLFRKEGQNVTLSCEQNLNHDAMYWYRQDPGQGLRLIYYSQIVNDFQKGDIAEGYSVSREKKESFPLTVTSAQKNPTAFYLCASRPGGRLYGYTFGSGTRLTVV.

This clone has just a few counts. The J gene is TRBJ1-4, the V gene TRBV10-3; TRBD1 is a possible D gene (6 bases). V was pared by 8 bases and J by 4 bases, with 11 bases between. This CDR3 contains 13 residues. The germline gives CDR1 ENHRY, CDR2 SYGVKD. CDR3 loop: CAIHRDLNEKLFF. The CDR3 DNA reads as TGTGCCATCCACAGGGATCTTAATGAAAAACTGTTTTTT.

The chain joins TRBV7-2 to TRBJ2-7; TRBD2 aligns across 9 bases. Germline V gene data show CDR1 as SGHTA and CDR2 as FQGNSA. Trimming cost V 6 bases and J 6 bases; bases outside gene matches: 9. CDR3 length: 14 amino acids. The chain's CDR3 is CASRIGGRVAEQYF. CDR3 in DNA: TGTGCCAGCAGGATAGGCGGGAGGGTGGCCGAGCAGTACTTC.

The chain is built from TRBV4-2 and TRBJ1-5; no clear D. V was clipped by 0 bases and J by 7 bases, with 13 bases between them. Germline values: CDR1 LGHNA, CDR2 YNFKEQ. The CDR3 covers 15 residues. The CDR3 nucleotides read TGTGCCAGCAGCCAAGATCAGAGGGCTGGACAGCCCCAGCATTTT. Translation gives CASSQDQRAGQPQHF.

The chain has TRBV5-4 and TRBJ2-7, with TRBD1 matching 8 bases. V shed 4 bases and J 0 bases; nucleotides not matched to a gene: 3. Germline V gene data show CDR1 as SGHNT and CDR2 as YYREEE (reference sequence). The CDR3 has 14 residues. The CDR3 region has the DNA TGTGCCAGCAGCGCGGGACAGGACTCCTACGAGCAGTACTTC. Protein product: CASSAGQDSYEQYF.

The chain carries TRBV5-1 and TRBJ2-3; 9 bases match TRBD2. Germline assignment: CDR1 SGHRS and CDR2 YFSETQ. This CDR3 region has 16 residues. Trimming removed 0 bases from V and 4 bases from J; junction bases left unmatched: 6. CDR3 nucleotides: TGCGCCAGCAGCTTGGAGGGGCGGGGGGGCTCAGATACGCAGTATTTT. The encoded protein is CASSLEGRGGSDTQYF.

V gene TRBV5-1 combines with J gene TRBJ2-2; 13 bases are a match to TRBD2. From germline, CDR1 is SGHRS and CDR2 YFSETQ. This CDR3 spans 17 amino acids. Trimming cost V 1 base and J 6 bases; bases outside gene matches: 6. The DNA of the CDR3 is TGCGCCAGCAGCTTGACTAGCGGGAGGGCCGGTTCCGGGGAGCTGTTTTTT. Translation gives CASSLTSGRAGSGELFF.

The chain uses TRBV9 and TRBJ2-7; no reliable D call. CDR1 is SGDLS and CDR2 is YYNGEE in the germline V gene. The CDR3 is made up of 14 amino acids. V lost 2 bases and J 1 base, leaving 10 bases between the germline ends. The CDR3 is CASSVGPRSYEQYF. CDR3 coding DNA: TGTGCCAGCAGCGTCGGCCCCAGGTCCTACGAGCAGTACTTC.

This clone has a handful of counts. This chain connects TRBV10-2 to TRBJ1-1; D is undetermined. This CDR3 region has 13 residues. The V and J ends lost 4 bases and 2 bases respectively, with 8 bases between them. Looked up from germline, CDR1 is WSHSY and CDR2 is SAAADI. CDR3 sequence: CASSVPGNTEAFF. The CDR3 DNA follows: TGCGCCAGCAGTGTGCCGGGAAACACTGAAGCTTTCTTT.

J is TRBJ1-1 and V is TRBV2, with no clear D. Trimming cost V 8 bases and J 1 base, with 20 bases left between them. The CDR3 contains 16 residues. The germline V gene has CDR1 SNHLY and CDR2 FYNNEI. CDR3 DNA sequence: TGTGCCAGCCGCCAAAGCAGTTTTGGGCCGAACACTGAAGCTTTCTTT. This codes for CASRQSSFGPNTEAFF.

With regard to this clone: This same CDR3 is encoded by further DNA sequences in the sample. The chain recombines TRBV5-1 with TRBJ1-1; D uncertain. Germline V gene lookup returns CDR1 SGHRS and CDR2 YFSETQ. The V end was cut by 1 base, the J end by 1 base, with 5 bases between. The CDR3 loop spans 13 amino acids. DNA for the CDR3: TGCGCCAGCAGCTTGACCGGGAACACTGAAGCTTTCTTT. Its protein product is CASSLTGNTEAFF.

The gene calls are TRBV11-3 and TRBJ2-7, with TRBD2 identical over 7 bases. V was pared by 3 bases and J by 0 bases, with 5 bases of the junction left unmatched. This CDR3 contains 15 residues. Per germline, CDR1 SGHNT and CDR2 YENEEA. CDR3 sequence (DNA): TGTGCCAGCAGCTTCTTAGCGGGTTTCTCCTACGAGCAGTACTTC. This encodes CASSFLAGFSYEQYF.

This clone was counted a few times. This chain uses TRBV21-1 with TRBJ1-6; the listed D gene, TRBD1, was not tested against the DNA. TRBV21-1 is listed as a pseudogene. CDR3 length: 13 amino acids. CDR3 residues: CASSMDRNSPLHF. The CDR3, as DNA: TGTGCCAGCAGCATGGACAGGAATTCACCCCTCCACTTT.

J is TRBJ1-4 and V is TRBV15; 9 bases line up with TRBD1. V lost 5 bases, J lost 7 bases, and 5 bases stayed unmatched. The V gene's germline CDR1 is LNHNV and CDR2 YYDKDF (reference sequence). This CDR3 is 14 amino acids long. CDR3 residues: CATSRGQGVEKLFF. The CDR3 coding sequence is TGTGCCACCAGCCGGGGACAGGGAGTTGAAAAACTGTTTTTT.

The chain employs TRBV11-3 and TRBJ2-1; 9 bases align to TRBD1. The germline gives CDR1 SGHNT, CDR2 YENEEA. V lost 4 bases, J lost 3 bases, and 7 bases stayed unmatched. The CDR3 loop spans 16 amino acids. The CDR3 protein is CASSWGGQGRYNEQFF. The CDR3 DNA reads TGTGCCAGCAGCTGGGGCGGACAGGGGCGCTACAATGAGCAGTTCTTC.

This clone showed up just a few times. V usage is TRBV18 and J usage is TRBJ2-3, with TRBD2 identical over 14 bases. The germline gives CDR1 KGHSH, CDR2 LQKENI. V dropped 2 bases and J dropped 4; count of bases not matched to a gene: 2. The CDR3 spans 16 residues. The CDR3 DNA reads TGTGCCAGCTCACCATCGGGACTAGCGGGAGCAGATACGCAGTATTTT. Its translation: CASSPSGLAGADTQYF.

The V and J genes are TRBV7-2 and TRBJ2-5; D call uncertain. The CDR3 runs to 14 residues. The germline V gene encodes CDR1 SGHTA and CDR2 FQGNSA. Trimming pared 0 bases from V and 1 base from J, leaving 6 bases between. CDR3 sequence reads: CASSLAASQETQYF. The DNA for the CDR3 is TGTGCCAGCAGCTTAGCGGCCTCCCAAGAGACCCAGTACTTC.

The chain carries TRBV2 and TRBJ1-2; the match to TRBD1 covers 7 bases. Germline CDR1 reads SNHLY; CDR2 reads FYNNEI. This CDR3 region has 13 residues. V lost 6 bases to trimming and J lost 4 bases; unmatched junction nucleotides: 5. CDR3 loop: CASRAGTAYGYTF. The DNA of the CDR3 is TGTGCCAGCAGGGCTGGGACAGCCTATGGCTACACCTTC.

The rearrangement links TRBV7-6 to TRBJ2-3, with a tentative D call TRBD2 (6 bases). This CDR3 region has 15 residues. V lost 2 bases and J 2 bases, leaving 11 bases between the germline ends. Germline loops: CDR1 SGHVS, CDR2 FNYEAQ. The CDR3 sequence is CASSLTGLLTDTQYF. CDR3 in DNA: TGTGCCAGCAGCTTAACGGGACTTCTCACAGATACGCAGTATTTT.

This chain uses TRBV7-9 with TRBJ2-1; 7 bases map to TRBD1. The germline V gene has CDR1 SEHNR and CDR2 FQNEAQ (reference sequence). The V and J ends lost 7 bases and 4 bases, in that order; junction bases with no gene match: 4. This CDR3 is 13 amino acids long. The CDR3, as DNA: TGTGCCAGCACTCCGGGACAGTACAATGAGCAGTTCTTC. This sequence encodes CASTPGQYNEQFF.

J is TRBJ1-3 and V is TRBV5-1, with 11 bases that match TRBD1. This CDR3 comprises 16 residues. Germline V gene data show CDR1 as SGHRS and CDR2 as YFSETQ. Losses at the gene ends were 0 bases for V and 4 bases for J; bases not matched to a gene: 3. CDR3: CASSLVDRGRGNTIYF. For the CDR3, the DNA is TGCGCCAGCAGCTTGGTGGACAGGGGGCGCGGAAACACCATATATTTT. The whole variable domain, filled in from reference TRBV5-1 and TRBJ1-3, reads KAGVTQTPRYLIKTRGQQVTLSCSPISGHRSVSWYQQTPGQGLQFLFEYFSETQRNKGNFPGRFSGRQFSNSRSEMNVSTLELGDSALYLCASSLVDRGRGNTIYFGEGSWLTVV.

The chain joins TRBV13 to TRBJ2-1; D possibly corresponds to TRBD2 (6 bases). Per the germline V gene, CDR1 is PRHDT and CDR2 is FYEKMQ (reference sequence). The V end lost 6 bases, the J end lost 4 bases, and 16 bases lay between the germline ends. The CDR3 spans 15 residues. The CDR3 loop is CASSSSGWVYNEQFF. Written as DNA, the CDR3 is TGTGCCAGCAGTTCGAGCGGGTGGGTTTACAATGAGCAGTTCTTC.

The CDR3 DNA sequence: TGTGCCACCTCCTATGGGACAGGGACCCACGAGCAGTACTTC. Residues: CATSYGTGTHEQYF. This chain links TRBV15 with TRBJ2-5; 9 bases map to TRBD1. The DNA matches TRBJ2-7 better at its end, which makes the J call doubtful. The CDR3 consists of 14 residues. CDR1 is LNHNV, CDR2 YYDKDF, per germline (reference sequence).

The genes are TRBV11-2 and TRBJ1-5, with 7 bases aligning to TRBD1. There are 14 residues in the CDR3. V lost 5 bases and J lost 5; bases outside the gene matches: 6. Germline-derived CDR1 and CDR2 are SGHAT and FQNNGV. CDR3 sequence: CASSPDRVDQPQHF. DNA for the CDR3: TGTGCCAGCAGCCCAGACAGGGTAGATCAGCCCCAGCATTTT.